Each of the 25 T cell receptor beta chains below was sequenced from the same sample in a study of shared clonotypes between healthy human individuals. Sequencing used immunoSEQ multiplex PCR; TCRdb keeps in-frame clones, though not all of them. The data show some 2,500,000 clones, with roughly 93% seen just once and approximately 0.36% held by the top ten. Sequencing was done on a sample of naive CD4+ T cells from PBMCs. Sample subset: CD45RA+ positively selected. Every receptor here comes from a man aged 18 to 30 in good health. Some clones in this sample may be carry-over from other donors' samples.

The chain combines TRBV18 with TRBJ2-2; TRBD1 might be the D (6 bases). V shed 2 bases and J shed 5 bases, with 15 bases lying between them. Germline V CDR1 and CDR2: KGHSH, LQKENI. This CDR3 region has 16 residues. This chain's CDR3 is CASSPDSLTGTGELFF. The CDR3 DNA reads TGTGCCAGCTCACCAGATTCGCTCACAGGGACCGGGGAGCTGTTTTTT. Full variable domain (remainder filled in from reference TRBV18 and TRBJ2-2): NAGVMQNPRHLVRRRGQEARLRCSPMKGHSHVYWYRQLPEEGLKFMVYLQKENIIDESGMPKERFSAEFPKEGPSILRIQQVVRGDSAAYFCASSPDSLTGTGELFFGEGSRLTVL.

The chain uses TRBV4-1 and TRBJ1-2, with 7 bases aligning to TRBD1. The CDR3 loop spans 15 amino acids. J lost 5 bases, V lost 1 base, and 7 bases had no gene match. From germline, CDR1 is MGHRA and CDR2 YSYEKL. The CDR3: CASSQGQNRGYGYTF. The CDR3 DNA reads as TGCGCCAGCAGCCAAGGCCAAAACAGGGGATATGGCTACACCTTC.

This clone appeared a few times. J is TRBJ1-5 and V is TRBV19, with D uncertain. Trimming removed 6 bases from V and 11 bases from J, with 14 bases in between. Germline CDR1 is LNHDA and CDR2 is SQIVND (reference sequence). There are 12 residues in the CDR3. CDR3 loop: CASRRQSATQHF. For the CDR3, the DNA is TGTGCCAGTAGGAGACAATCAGCGACCCAGCATTTT.

The table lists this clone with a few counts. In nucleotides, the CDR3 is TGTGCCAGCAGTCGGCTGGCGAGCGGTGGCTACACCTTC. Amino acids: CASSRLASGGYTF. The chain uses TRBV6-5 and TRBJ1-2; D gene unclear. Per germline, CDR1 MNHEY and CDR2 SVGAGI. The CDR3 length is 13 residues. Trimming took off 5 bases at V and 7 bases at J, with 14 bases between the two ends.

The chain uses TRBV7-6 and TRBJ2-1; tentatively, D is TRBD2 (5 bases). Germline CDR1 is SGHVS and CDR2 is FNYEAQ. V was trimmed by 4 bases and J by 6 bases, leaving 10 bases between them. The CDR3 extends over 13 amino acids. The chain's CDR3 is CASSSREINEQFF. The CDR3 bases are TGTGCCAGCAGCTCTAGGGAGATCAATGAGCAGTTCTTC. Looking up the rest from reference TRBV7-6 and TRBJ2-1 gives the full variable domain: GAGVSQSPRYKVTKRGQDVALRCDPISGHVSLYWYRQALGQGPEFLTYFNYEAQQDKSGLPNDRFSAERPEGSISTLTIQRTEQRDSAMYRCASSSREINEQFFGPGTRLTVL.

A word on this clone: The same CDR3 arises from other DNA sequences in this sample as well. The chain employs TRBV19 and TRBJ2-7, with TRBD1 identical over 7 bases. This CDR3 contains 13 residues. The V gene end was trimmed by 3 bases and the J gene end by 3 bases; junction bases not matched to a gene: 2. The germline V gene has CDR1 LNHDA and CDR2 SQIVND (reference sequence). The CDR3 is CASSIAGGYEQYF. The CDR3 nucleotides read TGTGCCAGTAGTATCGCAGGGGGCTACGAGCAGTACTTC.

The chain couples TRBV7-3 to TRBJ2-3; D uncertain. V lost 4 bases and J 1 base, leaving 9 bases between the germline ends. The CDR3 runs 14 residues. The V gene's germline CDR1 is SGHTA and CDR2 FQGTGA. The CDR3 DNA reads TGTGCCAGCAGCTACGACCTTGGCACAGATACGCAGTATTTT. This translates into CASSYDLGTDTQYF.

V usage is TRBV10-3 and J usage is TRBJ2-1, with D possibly being TRBD1 or TRBD2 (5 bases each). The CDR3 consists of 16 residues. The germline V gene encodes CDR1 ENHRY and CDR2 SYGVKD. V dropped 4 bases and J dropped 0 bases, with 13 bases sitting between them. The CDR3 loop is CAISGDGSSSYNEQFF. The CDR3 nucleotides are TGTGCCATCAGTGGGGACGGGTCTAGCTCCTACAATGAGCAGTTCTTC.

The chain links TRBV11-2 to TRBJ2-2; possibly TRBD1 for D (5 bases). Germline V gives CDR1 SGHAT, CDR2 FQNNGV. V lost 2 bases, J lost 7 bases, and 11 bases lay in between. The CDR3 length is 14 residues. The CDR3 region is CASSLQGVSGELFF. In DNA form, the CDR3 reads TGTGCCAGCAGCTTACAGGGCGTGAGCGGGGAGCTGTTTTTT.

The genes are TRBV5-6 and TRBJ1-3; D gene unclear. Deletions cut 5 bases from V and 4 bases from J, with 7 bases between. Per germline, CDR1 SGHDT and CDR2 YYEEEE. This CDR3 has 12 amino acids. The CDR3 reads CASSREGNTIYF. CDR3 DNA sequence: TGTGCCAGCAGTCGGGAAGGAAACACCATATATTTT. Drawing the rest from reference TRBV5-6 and TRBJ1-3, the complete variable domain is DAGVTQSPTHLIKTRGQQVTLRCSPKSGHDTVSWYQQALGQGPQFIFQYYEEEERQRGNFPDRFSGHQFPNYSSELNVNALLLGDSALYLCASSREGNTIYFGEGSWLTVV.

The CDR3 region has the DNA TGCGCCAGCAGCTTGGTTGTGGAAAAGCTTGGCTACACCTTC. Protein sequence: CASSLVVEKLGYTF. The chain couples TRBV5-1 to TRBJ1-2; no clear D gene. The CDR3 has 14 amino acids. Germline V CDR1 and CDR2: SGHRS, YFSETQ. Between the trimmed V and J ends, which lost 0 bases and 7 bases, there was a span of 13 bases.

This clone was seen once. The V call is TRBV15, the J call TRBJ2-2; no clear D. The V end was cut by 5 bases, the J end by 6 bases, with 10 bases between. The CDR3 runs to 13 residues. Germline CDR1 LNHNV, CDR2 YYDKDF (reference sequence). The CDR3, as DNA: TGTGCCACCAGCGTCAGTTTAGCCGGGGAGCTGTTTTTT. It is translated as CATSVSLAGELFF.

The sample holds one count of this clone. CDR3 nucleotides: TGTGCCAGCAGCTTACAGGGCAATGAGCAGTTCTTC. It encodes CASSLQGNEQFF. This chain connects TRBV7-2 to TRBJ2-1; the D gene is possibly TRBD1 (5 bases). Germline CDR1 SGHTA, CDR2 FQGNSA. Trimming took 2 bases from V and 6 from J, leaving 5 bases between them. The CDR3 is 12 amino acids.

V is TRBV10-1 and J is TRBJ2-3; no clear D. The CDR3 consists of 13 residues. The ends were cut back, 4 bases at V and 3 bases at J, with 8 bases in the middle. Germline lookup yields CDR1 WNHNN and CDR2 SYGVQD (reference sequence). The DNA of the CDR3 is TGCGCCAGCAGTGCGGGCTTGACAGATACGCAGTATTTT. Amino acid sequence: CASSAGLTDTQYF.

The genes are TRBV20-1 and TRBJ2-7; D unresolved. Between the trimmed V and J ends, which lost 3 bases and 6 bases, there was a span of 9 bases. Per the germline V gene, CDR1 is DFQATT and CDR2 is SNEGSKA (reference sequence). This CDR3 spans 11 amino acids. For the CDR3, the DNA is TGCAGTGCTAGCCCCGAGACCGAGCAGTACTTC. The encoded protein is CSASPETEQYF.

J is TRBJ1-1 and V is TRBV6-5; 9 nucleotides match TRBD1. The V segment lost 4 bases and the J segment 5 bases; nucleotides outside the gene matches: 8. The CDR3 has 15 residues. The germline CDR1 and CDR2 sequences are MNHEY and SVGAGI. CDR3 DNA sequence: TGTGCCAGCAGTTCGATACAGGGGGCAAAAACTGAAGCTTTCTTT. It translates to CASSSIQGAKTEAFF.

V usage is TRBV7-2 and J usage is TRBJ2-3; 7 bases align to TRBD1. V shed 0 bases, J shed 6 bases, and the junction held 9 bases outside the gene matches. CDR3 length: 16 residues. The germline V gene has CDR1 SGHTA and CDR2 FQGNSA. The CDR3 sequence is CASSLAGYRGADTQYF. The DNA for the CDR3 is TGTGCCAGCAGCTTAGCGGGTTACAGGGGCGCCGATACGCAGTATTTT.

J is TRBJ1-2 and V is TRBV2, with a possible D match to TRBD1 (6 bases). This CDR3 has 16 amino acids. Germline loops: CDR1 SNHLY, CDR2 FYNNEI. V was clipped by 4 bases and J by 1 base, with 16 bases between them. The CDR3 region has the DNA TGTGCCAGCAGTGTTCCTTGGGGGCAGATTAACTATGGCTACACCTTC. Amino acid sequence: CASSVPWGQINYGYTF.

The gene calls are TRBV5-1 and TRBJ2-7, with D perhaps matching TRBD2 (7 bases). In germline, CDR1 is SGHRS, CDR2 YFSETQ. This CDR3 spans 16 amino acids. V shed 4 bases and J shed 2 bases, with 19 bases lying between them. This chain's CDR3 is CASSPRGAQGAYEQYF. CDR3 DNA sequence: TGCGCCAGCAGCCCACGGGGGGCACAGGGCGCCTACGAGCAGTACTTC.

The chain carries TRBV28 and TRBJ2-1; 8 positions match TRBD1. V lost 2 bases, J lost 9 bases, and 3 bases stayed unmatched. Germline V gives CDR1 MDHEN, CDR2 SYDVKM. CDR3 size: 13 residues. The chain's CDR3 is CASSLRDRSEQFF. In DNA form, the CDR3 reads TGTGCCAGCAGTTTAAGGGACAGGAGTGAGCAGTTCTTC. Variable domain in full (rest from reference TRBV28 and TRBJ2-1): DVKVTQSSRYLVKRTGEKVFLECVQDMDHENMFWYRQDPGLGLRLIYFSYDVKMKEKGDIPEGYSVSREKKERFSLILESASTNQTSMYLCASSLRDRSEQFFGPGTRLTVL.

Comments on this clone: At the DNA level, this CDR3 is encoded by other sequences in the same sample as well. The chain carries TRBV5-4 and TRBJ2-5; 10 bases match TRBD2. The germline CDR1 and CDR2 sequences are SGHNT and YYREEE (reference sequence). CDR3 size: 16 residues. The CDR3 is CATYSASGSTGETQYF. The CDR3 region has the DNA TGTGCTACGTACTCGGCTAGCGGGAGCACTGGGGAGACCCAGTACTTC.

In regard to this clone: Distinct nucleotide sequences in the sample also encode this CDR3. This chain uses TRBV18 with TRBJ2-3; D uncertain. Germline V gives CDR1 KGHSH, CDR2 LQKENI. V gave up 2 bases and J gave up 6 bases, with 6 bases separating them. This CDR3 has 12 residues. CDR3 bases: TGTGCCAGCTCACCAAGCCGGGATACGCAGTATTTT. This encodes CASSPSRDTQYF.

The chain joins TRBV30 to TRBJ1-1; D is unresolved. V was cut by 1 base and J by 1 base, with 10 bases left in between. This CDR3 region has 14 residues. CDR1 GTSNPN and CDR2 SVGIG come from the germline V gene (reference sequence). This chain's CDR3 is CAWSAGRGNTEAFF. The CDR3, as DNA: TGTGCCTGGAGTGCCGGGCGGGGGAACACTGAAGCTTTCTTT.

On this clone itself: The sample carries other DNA sequences with the same CDR3. The chain carries TRBV18 and TRBJ1-2, with a tentative D call TRBD1 (5 bases). The CDR3 runs to 13 residues. The V end lost 3 bases, the J end lost 3 bases, and 8 bases lay between the germline ends. The germline gives CDR1 KGHSH, CDR2 LQKENI. This CDR3 reads CASSPRGDYGYTF. For the CDR3, the DNA is TGTGCCAGCTCACCGAGGGGCGACTATGGCTACACCTTC.

V is TRBV4-1 and J is TRBJ2-7; D gene uncertain. From germline, CDR1 is MGHRA and CDR2 YSYEKL. The CDR3 extends over 15 amino acids. Trimming took off 0 bases at V and 3 bases at J, with 12 bases between the two ends. The CDR3 DNA sequence: TGCGCCAGCAGCCAAGATGGCAGACCCATCTACGAGCAGTACTTC. Translating gives CASSQDGRPIYEQYF.